Sequencing of this T cell receptor (beta chain) was carried out in a study of blood T cell repertoires in COVID-19. Across the study: Samples representing acute and convalescent COVID-19 were sourced from the United States, Italy and Spain. From T cells, B-cell-depleted T cells, or PBMCs came the material, which was cDNA or gDNA.

This CDR3 is built from 12 residues. V was clipped by 2 bases and J by 11 bases, with 10 bases between them. The germline CDR1 and CDR2 sequences are MDHEN and SYDVKM. As originally analysed: Nucleated cell counts were estimated from reference gene primer amplification. Assay used: immunoSEQ multiplex PCR; TCRdb lists only in-frame clones, some missing. V and J calls and clone size follow that table, whereas D and trimming were derived from the DNA. The repertoire holds more than 70,000 clones, with roughly nine tenths as singletons. The sample taken for sequencing was peripheral blood. The chain is built from TRBV28 and TRBJ2-1, with D possibly matching TRBD2 (5 bases). This sequence originates from a human donor in a cohort sampled during active COVID-19. The CDR3, as DNA: TGTGCCAGCAGTTTAGAGGGTGTACAGCAGTTCTTC. It yields the protein CASSLEGVQQFF.